The source of this TCR beta chain is a study of blood T cell repertoires in COVID-19. On the study more broadly: COVID-19 samples, acute and convalescent, were from the United States, Italy and Spain.

V lost 0 bases and J 6 bases, leaving 18 bases between the germline ends. The CDR3 length is 16 residues. Germline lookup yields CDR1 SGHRS and CDR2 YFSETQ. TCRdb keeps only in-frame clones here, not all; method: immunoSEQ multiplex PCR. The top ten clones hold 5.5% to 7% of a sample with a few hundred thousand clones, 87% of them seen once. Recovery meant two consecutive negative NP/OP PCR tests, professional clearance, or resolved symptoms. This sequence originates from a woman aged 25 to 39 who had recovered from COVID-19. What was sequenced was PBMCs or T cells enriched from blood (not recorded which). This sequence joins TRBV5-1 and TRBJ1-2; possibly TRBD1 for D (5 bases). CDR3 sequence (DNA): TGCGCCAGCAGCTTGGTGGGCAGGGCCGAATTCCATGGCTACACCTTC. Translation gives CASSLVGRAEFHGYTF.